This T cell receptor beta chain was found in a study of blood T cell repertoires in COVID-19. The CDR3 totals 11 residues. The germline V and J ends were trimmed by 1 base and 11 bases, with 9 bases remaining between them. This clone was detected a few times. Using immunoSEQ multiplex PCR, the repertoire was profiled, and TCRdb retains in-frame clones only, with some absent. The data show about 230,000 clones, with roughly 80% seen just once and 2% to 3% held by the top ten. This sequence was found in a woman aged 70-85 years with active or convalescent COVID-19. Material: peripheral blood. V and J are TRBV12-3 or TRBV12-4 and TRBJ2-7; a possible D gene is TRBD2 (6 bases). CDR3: CASSLGAGKYF. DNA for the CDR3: TGTGCCAGCAGTTTAGGGGCGGGGAAGTACTTC.